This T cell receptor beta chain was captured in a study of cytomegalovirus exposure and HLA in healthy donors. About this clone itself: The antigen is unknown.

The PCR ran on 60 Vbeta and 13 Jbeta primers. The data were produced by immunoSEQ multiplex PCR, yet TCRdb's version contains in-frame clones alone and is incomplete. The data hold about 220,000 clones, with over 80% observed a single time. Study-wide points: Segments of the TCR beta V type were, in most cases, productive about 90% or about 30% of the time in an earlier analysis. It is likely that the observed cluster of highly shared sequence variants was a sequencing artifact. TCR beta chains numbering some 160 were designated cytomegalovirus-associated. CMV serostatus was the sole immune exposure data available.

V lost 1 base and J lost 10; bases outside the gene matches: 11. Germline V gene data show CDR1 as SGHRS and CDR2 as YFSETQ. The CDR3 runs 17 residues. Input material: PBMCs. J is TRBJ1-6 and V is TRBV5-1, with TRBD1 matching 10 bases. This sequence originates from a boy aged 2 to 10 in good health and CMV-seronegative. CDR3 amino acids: CASSLMGQGTLLSPLHF. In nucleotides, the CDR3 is TGCGCCAGCAGCTTGATGGGACAGGGGACGCTGCTCTCACCCCTCCACTTT.